This TCR beta chain is from a study of blood T cell repertoires in COVID-19. At the level of the study: Researchers got acute and convalescent COVID-19 samples from the United States, Italy and Spain. T cells, B-cell-depleted T cells, or PBMCs supplied cDNA or gDNA.

Original methodology: Reference gene primer amplification yielded estimated nucleated cell counts. The protocol was immunoSEQ multiplex PCR, while the TCRdb copy is restricted to in-frame clones and leaves out a portion. D and trimming were read from the DNA, whereas the V and J calls and clone size are those reported in that table. The table has a few hundred thousand clones, 88% seen once. Recruited during active infection, patients (from Seattle) were subsequently followed longitudinally. The sample was peripheral blood. This clonotype was obtained from a woman aged 45 to 65 with COVID-19, enrolled during active disease.

CDR3 DNA: TGTGCCTGCCCTAGCGGGACATTGAACTATAATTCACCCCTCCACTTT. Amino acid sequence: CACPSGTLNYNSPLHF. V gene TRBV30 combines with J gene TRBJ1-6, with a weak D call TRBD1 (6 bases). Germline V gives CDR1 GTSNPN, CDR2 SVGIG (reference sequence). V lost 6 bases, J lost 3 bases, and 18 bases lay in between. This CDR3 comprises 16 residues. Together with reference TRBV30 and TRBJ1-6, the CDR3 gives the full variable domain: SQTIHQWPATLVQPVGSPLSLECTVEGTSNPNLYWYRQAAGRGLQLLFYSVGIGQISSEVPQNLSASRPQDRQFILSSKKLLLSDSGFYLCACPSGTLNYNSPLHFGNGTRLTVT.